This entry features one TCR beta chain sequence. The PCR ran on 60 Vbeta and 13 Jbeta primers. The authors' processing: Per a later analysis, the number of unique TCR beta chains was 75 million to 90 million, of which 8.5 million to 11 million were shared. The protocol was immunoSEQ multiplex PCR, while the TCRdb copy is restricted to in-frame clones and leaves out a portion. V and J calls and clone size are as listed in that table; D and trimming were resolved from the DNA. The sample yields some 170,000 clones, approximately 80% seen once. The CDR3 totals 15 residues. Germline V gene lookup returns CDR1 LNHDA and CDR2 SQIVND (reference sequence). V was clipped by 3 bases and J by 7 bases; unmatched bases: 9. This sample is part of a study of cytomegalovirus exposure and HLA in healthy donors.

This TCR was sampled from a woman under 30 in good health and CMV-seropositive. The chain is built from TRBV19 and TRBJ2-7, with 10 bases matching TRBD1. Sequencing was done on a sample of PBMCs. The CDR3 nucleotides read TGTGCCAGTAGTATTGAGACAGGGGGCTGGGAAGAGCAGTACTTC. This gives the protein CASSIETGGWEEQYF.